The 31 T cell receptor beta chains listed next were all sequenced from one sample in a study of beta chain features in type 1 diabetes. Reverse transcription of all isolated RNA meant that expressed TCRB transcripts were sequenced. The protocol was immunoSEQ multiplex PCR, while the TCRdb copy is restricted to in-frame clones and leaves out a portion. The repertoire holds approximately 250,000 clones, with roughly an eighth as singletons. Material: naive CD4+ T cells from blood. The receptors derive from a woman aged 35 to 49 in good health.

The chain is built from TRBV14 and TRBJ2-1, with 7 bases that match TRBD2. Germline V gene sequence: CDR1 SGHDN, CDR2 FVKESK. Germline trimming cut 4 bases from V and 5 bases from J; bases unmatched to any gene: 14. The CDR3 sequence is 17 residues long. The CDR3 loop is CASSLLPPAGPNNEQFF. As DNA, the CDR3 is TGTGCCAGCAGCCTCCTGCCCCCAGCGGGGCCGAACAATGAGCAGTTCTTC. Complete variable domain (other parts from reference TRBV14 and TRBJ2-1): EAGVTQFPSHSVIEKGQTVTLRCDPISGHDNLYWYRRVMGKEIKFLLHFVKESKQDESGMPNNRFLAERTGGTYSTLKVQPAELEDSGVYFCASSLLPPAGPNNEQFFGPGTRLTVL.

The J gene is TRBJ1-1, the V gene TRBV29-1; possibly TRBD1 for D (5 bases). Looked up from germline, CDR1 is SQVTM and CDR2 is ANQGSEA. This CDR3 comprises 12 residues. V was shortened by 4 bases and J by 4 bases, with 10 bases between the two germline ends. As DNA, the CDR3 is TGCAGCGTTGTCGCTGGGGCCACTGAAGCTTTCTTT. It yields the protein CSVVAGATEAFF.

This clone appeared a few times. The rearrangement uses TRBV25-1 and TRBJ1-4; TRBD1 might be the D (6 bases). The CDR3 spans 11 residues. Trimming removed 7 bases from V and 14 bases from J, with 14 bases in between. Germline CDR1 and CDR2: MGHDK and SYGVNS. The CDR3 reads CASTDSRFLFF. In DNA form, the CDR3 reads TGTGCCAGCACGGACAGCCGGTTTCTGTTTTTT.

This clone was observed a handful of times. V and J are TRBV15 and TRBJ1-5; D is perhaps TRBD1 (6 bases). Germline assignment: CDR1 LNHNV and CDR2 YYDKDF (reference sequence). The CDR3 totals 14 residues. V dropped 2 bases and J dropped 3 bases, with 8 bases sitting between them. CDR3 in amino acids: CATSRTGNNQPQHF. The CDR3 DNA reads as TGTGCCACCAGCAGAACAGGGAACAATCAGCCCCAGCATTTT.

V and J are TRBV5-8 and TRBJ1-1; no definite D call. V dropped 2 bases and J dropped 1 base, with 12 bases sitting between them. The CDR3 contains 15 residues. Germline V gives CDR1 SGHTS, CDR2 YDEGEE. For the CDR3, the DNA is TGTGCCAGCAGCTTTGGTGGCAGAAAGAACACTGAAGCTTTCTTT. Its translation is CASSFGGRKNTEAFF.

This clone was found a few times. For the CDR3, the DNA is TGCGCCAGCACCCTAACCGGGACAACCTACGAGCAGTACTTC. It is translated as CASTLTGTTYEQYF. This sequence joins TRBV5-1 and TRBJ2-7; tentatively, D is TRBD1 (6 bases). The V end was cut by 6 bases, the J end by 2 bases, with 15 bases between. The CDR3 consists of 14 residues. Germline V gene lookup returns CDR1 SGHRS and CDR2 YFSETQ.

The sample holds a few counts of this clone. CDR3: CASSQELAGFYNEQFF. CDR3 nucleotides: TGTGCCAGCAGCCAAGAACTAGCGGGGTTCTACAATGAGCAGTTCTTC. This sequence joins TRBV4-2 and TRBJ2-1, with 10 positions matching TRBD2. Germline V CDR1 and CDR2: LGHNA, YNFKEQ. Losses at the gene ends were 0 bases for V and 3 bases for J; bases not matched to a gene: 2. The CDR3 consists of 16 residues.

This clone was picked up one time. The chain has TRBV9 and TRBJ2-3, with D possibly matching TRBD1 (5 bases). Germline loops: CDR1 SGDLS, CDR2 YYNGEE. V was cut by 2 bases and J by 1 base, with 11 bases left in between. The CDR3 runs 15 residues. CDR3 amino acids: CASSVQGAGTDTQYF. DNA of the CDR3: TGTGCCAGCAGCGTGCAGGGTGCTGGCACAGATACGCAGTATTTT. The complete variable domain, with remaining parts taken from reference TRBV9 and TRBJ2-3, reads DSGVTQTPKHLITATGQRVTLRCSPRSGDLSVYWYQQSLDQGLQFLIQYYNGEERAKGNILERFSAQQFPDLHSELNLSSLELGDSALYFCASSVQGAGTDTQYFGPGTRLTVL.

The chain couples TRBV19 to TRBJ2-1; D gene uncertain. The germline CDR1 and CDR2 sequences are LNHDA and SQIVND (reference sequence). The CDR3 has 12 amino acids. Trimming pared 9 bases from V and 9 bases from J, leaving 15 bases between. In nucleotides, the CDR3 is TGTGCCAGCCGCCGCTCGGGTCGTGAGCAGTTCTTC. Protein: CASRRSGREQFF.

This sequence joins TRBV5-1 and TRBJ2-3, with D possibly matching TRBD2 (5 bases). The V and J ends lost 3 bases and 6 bases respectively, with 11 bases between them. CDR1 SGHRS and CDR2 YFSETQ come from the germline V gene. The CDR3 length is 13 residues. CDR3 protein: CASSSLLVDTQYF. CDR3 sequence (DNA): TGCGCCAGCAGCTCGTTACTAGTTGATACGCAGTATTTT. Combining the CDR3 with reference TRBV5-1 and TRBJ2-3 gives the whole variable domain KAGVTQTPRYLIKTRGQQVTLSCSPISGHRSVSWYQQTPGQGLQFLFEYFSETQRNKGNFPGRFSGRQFSNSRSEMNVSTLELGDSALYLCASSSLLVDTQYFGPGTRLTVL.

Only a few counts were recorded for this clone. The rearrangement joins TRBV11-2 to TRBJ2-5; D possibly corresponds to TRBD2 (6 bases). Between the trimmed V and J ends, which lost 1 base and 0 bases, there was a span of 12 bases. The CDR3 totals 16 residues. Germline CDR1 reads SGHAT; CDR2 reads FQNNGV. CDR3 amino acids: CASSLGSRGNQETQYF. The DNA for the CDR3 is TGTGCCAGCAGCTTAGGTTCCCGGGGGAACCAAGAGACCCAGTACTTC.

This clone was found a few times. This rearrangement joins TRBV9 to TRBJ2-5; no firm D call. Germline values: CDR1 SGDLS, CDR2 YYNGEE. This CDR3 spans 13 amino acids. V dropped 3 bases and J dropped 2 bases, with 8 bases sitting between them. The CDR3 region is CASSALSQETQYF. In DNA, the CDR3 is TGTGCCAGCAGCGCTTTATCGCAAGAGACCCAGTACTTC.

In its sample, this clone was seen a few times. The V gene is TRBV28, the J gene TRBJ2-7; the D gene is possibly TRBD1 (7 bases). Trimming took off 6 bases at V and 0 bases at J, with 18 bases between the two ends. The CDR3 has 16 residues. In germline, CDR1 is MDHEN, CDR2 SYDVKM. The CDR3 spells CASSQAGGNPSYEQYF. CDR3 in DNA: TGTGCCAGCAGCCAAGCAGGGGGGAACCCCTCCTACGAGCAGTACTTC. Full variable domain (remainder filled in from reference TRBV28 and TRBJ2-7): DVKVTQSSRYLVKRTGEKVFLECVQDMDHENMFWYRQDPGLGLRLIYFSYDVKMKEKGDIPEGYSVSREKKERFSLILESASTNQTSMYLCASSQAGGNPSYEQYFGPGTRLTVT.

The chain employs TRBV28 and TRBJ1-2; D remains unclear. The CDR3 length is 14 residues. Trimming removed 2 bases from V and 1 base from J, with 8 bases in between. Germline V gene lookup returns CDR1 MDHEN and CDR2 SYDVKM. CDR3 in amino acids: CASSLARSNYGYTF. For the CDR3, the DNA is TGTGCCAGCAGTTTAGCCAGAAGTAACTATGGCTACACCTTC.

This sequence joins TRBV5-1 and TRBJ2-7, with 7 bases fitting TRBD1. Germline assignment: CDR1 SGHRS and CDR2 YFSETQ. The CDR3 sequence is 16 residues long. Trimming took 4 bases from V and 2 from J; bases not matched to a gene: 12. For the CDR3, the DNA is TGCGCCAGCAGCGTAAGCGTCCGGGACAGTCCCTACGAGCAGTACTTC. Protein: CASSVSVRDSPYEQYF.

CDR3 in amino acids: CASSPRQMSLYGYTF. CDR3 bases: TGTGCCAGCAGCCCCCGACAGATGTCCCTCTATGGCTACACCTTC. The chain couples TRBV7-9 to TRBJ1-2; the D gene is possibly TRBD1 (5 bases). CDR1 SEHNR and CDR2 FQNEAQ come from the germline V gene (reference sequence). Trimming shortened V by 5 bases and J by 4 bases, and 17 bases separated the two germline ends. This CDR3 has 15 residues.

The V and J genes are TRBV7-2 and TRBJ2-5, with 8 bases that match TRBD1. Germline loops: CDR1 SGHTA, CDR2 FQGNSA. V shed 3 bases, J shed 5 bases, and the junction held 8 bases outside the gene matches. The CDR3 is 15 amino acids. The CDR3 loop reads CASSFTGQVEETQYF. The CDR3 nucleotides are TGTGCCAGCAGCTTTACGGGACAGGTTGAGGAGACCCAGTACTTC.

The V gene is TRBV5-1, the J gene TRBJ2-7, with TRBD1 matching over 8 bases. This CDR3 contains 16 residues. J was trimmed by 6 bases and V by 4 bases; bases with no gene match: 15. Per germline, CDR1 SGHRS and CDR2 YFSETQ. This chain's CDR3 is CASSPTDRVVRIEQYF. Here the CDR3 DNA reads TGCGCCAGCAGCCCTACGGACAGGGTAGTTCGCATCGAGCAGTACTTC. The full variable domain, completed using reference TRBV5-1 and TRBJ2-7, is KAGVTQTPRYLIKTRGQQVTLSCSPISGHRSVSWYQQTPGQGLQFLFEYFSETQRNKGNFPGRFSGRQFSNSRSEMNVSTLELGDSALYLCASSPTDRVVRIEQYFGPGTRLTVT.

The rearrangement links TRBV19 to TRBJ1-1; possible D gene TRBD1, 6 bases. Trimming removed 6 bases at V and 5 bases at J, with 16 bases between. Germline-derived CDR1 and CDR2 are LNHDA and SQIVND (reference sequence). The CDR3 length is 14 residues. The CDR3 sequence: CASRTGDVSTEAFF. The DNA of the CDR3 is TGTGCCAGTAGGACAGGTGATGTGAGTACTGAAGCTTTCTTT.

J is TRBJ1-2 and V is TRBV13; maybe TRBD1 (6 bases). V dropped 4 bases and J dropped 6 bases, with 18 bases sitting between them. Germline V CDR1 and CDR2: PRHDT, FYEKMQ (reference sequence). The CDR3 totals 15 residues. CDR3 amino acids: CASSSGRVGAHGYTF. Here the CDR3 DNA reads TGTGCCAGCAGCTCCGGACGGGTGGGGGCGCATGGCTACACCTTC. The full variable domain, in which reference TRBV13 and TRBJ1-2 provide the parts outside the CDR3, is AAGVIQSPRHLIKEKRETATLKCYPIPRHDTVYWYQQGPGQDPQFLISFYEKMQSDKGSIPDRFSAQQFSDYHSELNMSSLELGDSALYFCASSSGRVGAHGYTFGSGTRLTVV.

This chain links TRBV19 with TRBJ2-5, with TRBD2 matching 10 bases. The germline CDR1 and CDR2 sequences are LNHDA and SQIVND (reference sequence). V was pared by 5 bases and J by 9 bases, with 15 bases of the junction left unmatched. This CDR3 is 16 amino acids long. The CDR3 reads CASSPRGSGGSRAQYF. In DNA, the CDR3 is TGTGCCAGTAGTCCCCGCGGTAGCGGGGGGTCGAGGGCCCAGTACTTC.

The chain joins TRBV25-1 to TRBJ2-2; 8 bases are shared with TRBD1. V shed 9 bases, J shed 3 bases, and the junction held 6 bases outside the gene matches. Germline CDR1 reads MGHDK; CDR2 reads SYGVNS. The CDR3 contains 14 residues. The CDR3 loop reads CASGRGLDTGELFF. CDR3 sequence (DNA): TGTGCCAGTGGCAGGGGGCTGGACACCGGGGAGCTGTTTTTT.

This clone was recorded a few times. This sequence joins TRBV5-6 and TRBJ1-2, with 8 bases aligning to TRBD1. The CDR3 length is 14 residues. CDR1 SGHDT and CDR2 YYEEEE come from the germline V gene. Germline trimming cut 4 bases from V and 3 bases from J; bases unmatched to any gene: 5. CDR3 sequence (DNA): TGTGCCAGCAGCCCGACAGGGGCCTACTATGGCTACACCTTC. It yields the protein CASSPTGAYYGYTF.

The chain employs TRBV12-5 and TRBJ1-5; 7 bases agree with TRBD1. This CDR3 spans 16 amino acids. The J segment lost 4 bases and the V segment lost 0 bases, leaving 6 bases of the junction unmatched. CDR1 LGHNT and CDR2 FRNRAP come from the germline V gene. The CDR3 DNA sequence: TGTGCTAGTGGTTTGGTTCTACAGGGGAGGAATCAGCCCCAGCATTTT. Translated: CASGLVLQGRNQPQHF.

The V call is TRBV7-2, the J call TRBJ1-2; TRBD1 matches at 11 bases. Germline lookup yields CDR1 SGHTA and CDR2 FQGNSA. CDR3 length equals 17 residues. Unmatched junction bases numbered 9, after V lost 0 bases and J lost 6 bases. In DNA form, the CDR3 reads TGTGCCAGCAGCTTAGCACCAAGGACAGGGGGCTCGAATGGCTACACCTTC. It specifies CASSLAPRTGGSNGYTF.

In nucleotides, the CDR3 is TGTGCCAGCAGCCGACGAACGGGGGGCCCAATCCGCACAGATACGCAGTATTTT. Protein: CASSRRTGGPIRTDTQYF. The rearrangement joins TRBV7-2 to TRBJ2-3; a weak D match, TRBD2 (7 bases). V shed 5 bases and J shed 1 base, with 22 bases lying between them. Germline loops: CDR1 SGHTA, CDR2 FQGNSA. This CDR3 has 18 residues.

The chain is built from TRBV5-1 and TRBJ1-2; possibly TRBD1 for D (6 bases). CDR1 is SGHRS, CDR2 YFSETQ, per germline. This CDR3 region has 14 residues. Trimming removed 4 bases from V and 4 bases from J, with 14 bases in between. CDR3 in DNA: TGCGCCAGCAGCGCACAGGGTGAGACCTATGGCTACACCTTC. Translation gives CASSAQGETYGYTF. The whole variable domain, remainder taken from reference TRBV5-1 and TRBJ1-2, is KAGVTQTPRYLIKTRGQQVTLSCSPISGHRSVSWYQQTPGQGLQFLFEYFSETQRNKGNFPGRFSGRQFSNSRSEMNVSTLELGDSALYLCASSAQGETYGYTFGSGTRLTVV.

This clone was seen only a few times. This specimen includes other DNA sequences encoding the same CDR3. The chain recombines TRBV5-1 with TRBJ2-5; 9 bases fit TRBD1. This CDR3 region has 15 residues. V dropped 0 bases and J dropped 2; count of bases not matched to a gene: 2. Germline V gene lookup returns CDR1 SGHRS and CDR2 YFSETQ. The CDR3 loop reads CASSLAGTGQETQYF. As DNA, the CDR3 is TGCGCCAGCAGCTTGGCAGGGACAGGGCAAGAGACCCAGTACTTC.

This clone appeared a few times. V usage is TRBV5-4 and J usage is TRBJ2-1; a weak D match, TRBD2 (6 bases). Germline V gives CDR1 SGHNT, CDR2 YYREEE (reference sequence). The CDR3 covers 15 residues. V was shortened by 3 bases and J by 4 bases, with 14 bases between the two germline ends. The CDR3 reads CASSSSGVRYNEQFF. The CDR3 DNA follows: TGTGCCAGCAGCTCTTCGGGGGTCAGGTACAATGAGCAGTTCTTC.

This clone was counted a few times. The V gene is TRBV27, the J gene TRBJ2-7, with D possibly TRBD1 on 6 matching bases. Germline loops: CDR1 MNHEY, CDR2 SMNVEV (reference sequence). Deletions cut 6 bases from V and 3 bases from J, with 15 bases between. CDR3 length: 14 residues. DNA of the CDR3: TGTGCCAGCAGGAAACAGGGTCTTAGCTACGAGCAGTACTTC. Translating gives CASRKQGLSYEQYF.

Only a few counts were recorded for this clone. CDR3: CASSPPLAGGTDTQYF. CDR3 coding DNA: TGTGCCAGCTCACCGCCACTAGCGGGGGGCACAGATACGCAGTATTTT. V usage is TRBV18 and J usage is TRBJ2-3; 11 positions agree with TRBD2. CDR1 KGHSH and CDR2 LQKENI come from the germline V gene. The CDR3 covers 16 residues. The V segment lost 3 bases and the J segment 1 base; nucleotides outside the gene matches: 3.